The 2 T cell receptor beta chains presented below share a single source sample, sequenced in a study of response to subunit inactivated influenza vaccine. TCRdb called the RT-PCR reads again in MiXCR, with one record for every CDR3 protein. Of 250,000 to 350,000 distinct CDR3 sequences in the sample, over 20% were seen once. This specimen consisted of PBMCs from blood, obtained roughly 20 months after vaccination. The source is a man between 50 and 69 years old who received an inactivated influenza vaccine.

The V and J genes are TRBV10-3 and TRBJ2-1; TRBD2 matches at 10 bases. Germline V lookup: CDR1 ENHRY, CDR2 SYGVKD. Germline trimming cut 9 bases from V and 8 bases from J; bases unmatched to any gene: 13. The CDR3 extends over 15 amino acids. The CDR3 spells CAISHRASGRDEQFF. CDR3 DNA: TGTGCCATTTCCCACAGGGCTAGCGGGAGAGATGAGCAGTTCTTC.

This clonotype has at least ten counts. The chain joins TRBV3-1 to TRBJ1-1; no definite D call. The V gene's germline CDR1 is LGHDT and CDR2 YNNKEL (reference sequence). CDR3 length: 12 residues. The ends were cut back, 3 bases at V and 5 bases at J, with 7 bases in the middle. The DNA for the CDR3 is TGTGCCAGCAGCCAGGTCCAGACTGAAGCTTTCTTT. Its protein is CASSQVQTEAFF.